Included here is one TCR beta chain sequence, with context. This sample was taken from a study of shared clonotypes between healthy human individuals. The CDR3 has 12 residues. Trimming shortened V by 4 bases and J by 2 bases, and 5 bases separated the two germline ends. Germline CDR1 reads MNHEY; CDR2 reads SVGAGI. For genomic DNA, unsorted samples relied on roughly 100 million PBMCs. It was at deep level that the assay was run. Assay: immunoSEQ multiplex PCR; the TCRdb copy retains only in-frame clones and omits some. The sample carries about 450,000 clones, 79% recorded once. Sequenced: PBMCs. The clonotype comes from a woman between 40 and 55 years old in good health. Some clones in this sample may be carry-over from other donors' samples. The rearrangement joins TRBV6-5 to TRBJ1-1; D remains unclear. CDR3 sequence (DNA): TGTGCCAGCAGTTTCCGTAACACTGAAGCTTTCTTT. Protein product: CASSFRNTEAFF.